Below are 2 T cell receptor beta chains sequenced from a single sample in a study of radiation and T cells in renal cell carcinoma. Time point reported: blood 4 weeks post-SBRT, at nephrectomy. This sample's treatment: 15 Gy SBRT to primary tumor, nephrectomy 4 weeks later. Measured with immunoSEQ multiplex PCR; TCRdb has only the in-frame clones, and not every one. The sample yields around 170,000 clones, about 87% seen once. The sample here was blood, taken from a patient whose treatment included radiotherapy and nephrectomy. Receptor source: a woman between 45 and 65 years old with renal cell carcinoma.

This chain uses TRBV29-1 with TRBJ2-2, with a possible D match to TRBD1 (6 bases). CDR1 is SQVTM, CDR2 ANQGSEA, per germline. CDR3 length equals 12 residues. V was shortened by 6 bases and J by 1 base, with 6 bases between the two germline ends. The CDR3 region is CSVGQNTGELFF. The CDR3 bases are TGCAGCGTGGGACAGAACACCGGGGAGCTGTTTTTT.

The genes are TRBV7-8 and TRBJ1-2; D remains ambiguous. The CDR3 covers 15 residues. V was shortened by 5 bases and J by 3 bases, with 16 bases between the two germline ends. Per germline, CDR1 SGHVS and CDR2 FQNEAQ. In DNA, the CDR3 is TGTGCCAGCAGCCATCGGGGAGACGTCTACTATGGCTACACCTTC. It specifies CASSHRGDVYYGYTF.